This T cell receptor (beta chain) was sequenced during a study of blood T cell repertoires in COVID-19. Profiling relied on immunoSEQ multiplex PCR, and the TCRdb table lists in-frame clones only, not all of them. Of about 260,000 clones listed, over 80% are singletons. CDR3 length equals 14 residues. Germline V gene lookup returns CDR1 MNHEY and CDR2 SMNVEV (reference sequence). V was trimmed by 6 bases and J by 1 base, leaving 9 bases between them. Participant age was roughly 18 to 90 years, and participants resided in fewer than 25 US areas. The source of this sequence is a woman in her 30s with acute COVID-19. Source material: PBMCs or T cells enriched from blood (not recorded which). J is TRBJ2-2 and V is TRBV27; D uncertain. The CDR3 protein is CASSPDLNTGELFF. The CDR3 DNA is TGTGCCAGCAGCCCAGACTTGAACACCGGGGAGCTGTTTTTT.